These 27 T cell receptor beta chains came from one sample sequenced in a study of blood T cell repertoires in COVID-19. Generated by immunoSEQ multiplex PCR, the TCRdb table keeps only in-frame clones and is missing some. This table holds almost 250,000 clones, around 86% found once. Sequenced material: PBMCs or T cells enriched from blood (not recorded which). The receptor set was obtained from a woman aged 45-60 years who had recovered from COVID-19.

The rearrangement links TRBV7-2 to TRBJ2-7; 10 nucleotides line up with TRBD2. This CDR3 has 17 residues. Germline values: CDR1 SGHTA, CDR2 FQGNSA. Losses at the gene ends were 5 bases for V and 2 bases for J; bases not matched to a gene: 12. In DNA, the CDR3 is TGTGCCAGCAGCCCAGCGGGAGGGCCCGGTCTCCCCTACGAGCAGTACTTC. Residues: CASSPAGGPGLPYEQYF.

This clone was seen a few times. This chain links TRBV7-9 with TRBJ2-7, with 12 nucleotides matching TRBD2. The CDR3 is made up of 15 amino acids. V shed 5 bases, J shed 7 bases, and the junction held 9 bases outside the gene matches. Germline CDR1 and CDR2: SEHNR and FQNEAQ (reference sequence). As DNA, the CDR3 is TGTGCCAGCAGCCCCCTGACTAGCGGGAGTGATGAGCAGTACTTC. Translation: CASSPLTSGSDEQYF. Using reference TRBV7-9 and TRBJ2-7 for the parts outside the CDR3, the full variable domain is DTGVSQNPRHKITKRGQNVTFRCDPISEHNRLYWYRQTLGQGPEFLTYFQNEAQLEKSRLLSDRFSAERPKGSFSTLEIQRTEQGDSAMYLCASSPLTSGSDEQYFGPGTRLTVT.

This sequence joins TRBV7-9 and TRBJ2-3, with D maybe TRBD1 (7 bases). The CDR3 spans 15 residues. Trimming took 4 bases from V and 2 from J, leaving 13 bases between them. The germline gives CDR1 SEHNR, CDR2 FQNEAQ (reference sequence). The CDR3 coding sequence is TGTGCCAGCAGCTCTCCAGGGGGGACCACAGATACGCAGTATTTT. This sequence encodes CASSSPGGTTDTQYF.

A note on this clone: This same CDR3 is encoded by further DNA sequences in the sample. DNA of the CDR3: TGTGCCAGCTCACCACTAAGCAATCAGCCCCAGCATTTT. Its translation is CASSPLSNQPQHF. The chain joins TRBV18 to TRBJ1-5; D gene unclear. The CDR3 covers 13 residues. Germline-derived CDR1 and CDR2 are KGHSH and LQKENI. With 1 base removed from V and 1 base from J, the gap between germline ends came to 2 bases.

CDR3 residues: CASSQDWGRNQPQHF. The CDR3 DNA follows: TGCGCCAGCAGCCAAGACTGGGGGCGCAATCAGCCCCAGCATTTT. The chain carries TRBV4-1 and TRBJ1-5; possible D gene TRBD1, 6 bases. CDR1 is MGHRA, CDR2 YSYEKL, per germline. The CDR3 contains 15 residues. V lost 0 bases to trimming and J lost 2 bases, with 8 bases between them.

The chain couples TRBV19 to TRBJ2-7; 10 bases agree with TRBD1. This CDR3 contains 14 residues. With 8 bases clipped from V and 4 bases from J, the junction kept 8 bases outside the gene matches. Germline V gene sequence: CDR1 LNHDA, CDR2 SQIVND (reference sequence). In DNA, the CDR3 is TGTGCCAGTGGTCAGACAGGGGGCAGTTACGAGCAGTACTTC. This translates into CASGQTGGSYEQYF.

The rearrangement joins TRBV6-1 to TRBJ2-1; D is undetermined. V lost 0 bases, J lost 7 bases, and 13 bases lay in between. Looked up from germline, CDR1 is MNHNS and CDR2 is SASEGT. The CDR3 has 15 amino acids. The DNA for the CDR3 is TGTGCCAGCAGTGAAGCAGACTCGACGTCAAATGAGCAGTTCTTC. Its protein is CASSEADSTSNEQFF.

J is TRBJ1-4 and V is TRBV28, with D possibly being TRBD1 (5 bases). CDR1 and CDR2 (germline): MDHEN, SYDVKM. With 2 bases removed from V and 10 bases from J, the gap between germline ends came to 11 bases. This CDR3 contains 13 residues. The CDR3 region is CASSLVGTGKLFF. CDR3 coding DNA: TGTGCCAGCAGTTTAGTGGGAACAGGAAAACTGTTTTTT.

The genes are TRBV18 and TRBJ2-3; 7 bases fit TRBD1. CDR1 and CDR2 (germline): KGHSH, LQKENI. This CDR3 region has 15 residues. J gave up 1 base and V 6 bases, and 7 bases lay outside the gene matches. The DNA for the CDR3 is TGTGCCAGCTCGCCGACAGGGTCGGGCACAGATACGCAGTATTTT. As protein: CASSPTGSGTDTQYF.

This sequence joins TRBV3-1 (or the pseudogene TRBV3-2) and TRBJ2-3, with D tentatively TRBD2 (6 bases). Trimming took off 3 bases at V and 0 bases at J, with 16 bases between the two ends. The CDR3 length is 17 residues. From germline, CDR1 is LGHDT and CDR2 YNNKEL (reference sequence). For the CDR3, the DNA is TGTGCCAGCAGCCATGGGGGGTGGGAATCTAGCACAGATACGCAGTATTTT. This gives the protein CASSHGGWESSTDTQYF.

The chain has TRBV11-1 and TRBJ1-1, with D possibly being TRBD1 (5 bases). Trimming pared 5 bases from V and 3 bases from J, leaving 19 bases between. Germline loops: CDR1 SGHAT, CDR2 FQDESV (reference sequence). CDR3 length equals 16 residues. CDR3 in DNA: TGTGCCAGCAGCAAAGCAGGGCTGGGGGGATACACTGAAGCTTTCTTT. As protein: CASSKAGLGGYTEAFF.

This chain links TRBV28 with TRBJ2-3; TRBD1 is a possible D gene (6 bases). Trimming removed 4 bases from V and 14 bases from J, with 16 bases in between. This CDR3 has 12 amino acids. Germline V gene sequence: CDR1 MDHEN, CDR2 SYDVKM. CDR3 DNA: TGTGCCAGCAGTTCGACAGGCCGGTTCCCGTATTTT. It codes for CASSSTGRFPYF.

This clone showed up just once. The chain joins TRBV28 to TRBJ1-5; no reliable D call. Germline loops: CDR1 MDHEN, CDR2 SYDVKM. Trimming stripped 2 bases from V and 5 bases from J, with 16 bases between. This CDR3 comprises 16 residues. The CDR3 spells CASSLGVGSSDQPQHF. The CDR3 DNA reads as TGTGCCAGCAGTTTAGGGGTGGGGAGTTCTGATCAGCCCCAGCATTTT.

This rearrangement joins TRBV7-6 to TRBJ2-3, with D maybe TRBD2 (5 bases). The germline gives CDR1 SGHVS, CDR2 FNYEAQ. This CDR3 is 14 amino acids long. The V end was cut by 5 bases, the J end by 1 base, with 10 bases between. The CDR3 nucleotides are TGTGCCAGCAGCCTTGGAGGACGCACAGATACGCAGTATTTT. This gives the protein CASSLGGRTDTQYF.

This clone was recorded only once. The rearrangement joins TRBV5-5 to TRBJ1-3, with D maybe TRBD1 (6 bases). Germline CDR1 reads SGHKS; CDR2 reads YYEKEE (reference sequence). Trimming shortened V by 5 bases and J by 3 bases, and 21 bases separated the two germline ends. The CDR3 is made up of 17 amino acids. The CDR3 region is CASRPSPGQTVGNTIYF. The CDR3 DNA reads TGTGCCAGCAGGCCAAGCCCGGGACAAACCGTTGGAAACACCATATATTTT. The entire variable domain, with the rest obtained from reference TRBV5-5 and TRBJ1-3, is as follows: DAGVTQSPTHLIKTRGQQVTLRCSPISGHKSVSWYQQVLGQGPQFIFQYYEKEERGRGNFPDRFSARQFPNYSSELNVNALLLGDSALYLCASRPSPGQTVGNTIYFGEGSWLTVV.

This clone was found once. The chain couples TRBV7-9 to TRBJ2-3; maybe TRBD2 (6 bases). Germline-derived CDR1 and CDR2 are SEHNR and FQNEAQ (reference sequence). The V and J ends lost 3 bases and 3 bases respectively, with 16 bases between them. The CDR3 is 16 amino acids. CDR3 region: CASSFMEGATTDTQYF. The CDR3 DNA reads as TGTGCCAGCAGCTTTATGGAGGGAGCGACGACAGATACGCAGTATTTT.

To note about this clone: Mismatch with germline at one junction end may stem from a read error. This chain uses TRBV7-7 with TRBJ2-5; 10 nucleotides agree with TRBD2. Looked up from germline, CDR1 is SSHAT and CDR2 is FNYEAQ (reference sequence). The CDR3 has 14 residues. CDR3 sequence reads: CASSWTSGEGSQYF. The CDR3, as DNA: TGTGCTAGCAGTTGGACTAGCGGCGAGGGCTCCCAGTACTTC.

J is TRBJ2-5 and V is TRBV7-8; 14 bases are shared with TRBD2. The CDR3 runs to 16 residues. From germline, CDR1 is SGHVS and CDR2 FQNEAQ. V was pared by 3 bases and J by 5 bases, with 5 bases of the junction left unmatched. This CDR3 is CASSFGTSGSSETQYF. The CDR3 nucleotides are TGTGCCAGCAGCTTCGGGACTAGCGGGAGTTCGGAGACCCAGTACTTC.

The chain links TRBV5-8 to TRBJ2-1, with TRBD2 matching 9 bases. CDR3 length: 15 residues. After removal of 3 bases from V and 4 bases from J, the junction contained 5 bases not matched to a gene. CDR1 is SGHTS, CDR2 YDEGEE, per germline. The CDR3 region is CASSWPSGKYNEQFF. Here the CDR3 DNA reads TGTGCCAGCAGCTGGCCTAGCGGGAAATACAATGAGCAGTTCTTC.

A word on this clone: Within the sample, other DNA sequences also encode this same CDR3. This rearrangement joins TRBV3-1 (or the pseudogene TRBV3-2) to TRBJ2-7; D call uncertain. CDR1 and CDR2 (germline): LGHDT, YNNKEL (reference sequence). The CDR3 totals 12 residues. Trimming cost V 2 bases and J 4 bases, with 6 bases left between them. The CDR3 region is CASSQNTYEQYF. CDR3 in DNA: TGTGCCAGCAGCCAAAACACGTACGAGCAGTACTTC.

J is TRBJ1-1 and V is TRBV16; D unresolved. CDR3 size: 18 residues. Germline assignment: CDR1 KGHSY and CDR2 FQNENV. V gave up 0 bases and J gave up 4 bases, with 21 bases separating them. CDR3 coding DNA: TGTGCCAGCAGCCAATCTACGGGAGGCCCTGACGTCGCCACTGAAGCTTTCTTT. Translating it yields CASSQSTGGPDVATEAFF.

The chain employs TRBV2 and TRBJ2-1, with 13 bases lining up with TRBD2. CDR3 length: 19 amino acids. After removal of 5 bases from V and 1 base from J, the junction contained 11 bases not matched to a gene. Germline CDR1 reads SNHLY; CDR2 reads FYNNEI. The CDR3 protein is CASSPGLAGVIGSYNEQFF. DNA of the CDR3: TGTGCCAGCAGTCCCGGACTAGCGGGAGTTATTGGGTCCTACAATGAGCAGTTCTTC.

This sequence joins TRBV5-1 and TRBJ2-2, with a weak D call TRBD2 (6 bases). Deletions cut 1 base from V and 3 bases from J, with 16 bases between. CDR3 size: 17 residues. Germline assignment: CDR1 SGHRS and CDR2 YFSETQ. The chain's CDR3 is CASSLLSLADDTGELFF. The CDR3 DNA sequence: TGCGCCAGCAGCTTGCTCTCCTTAGCGGACGACACCGGGGAGCTGTTTTTT.

The V and J genes are TRBV25-1 and TRBJ1-2, with TRBD1 identical over 8 bases. This CDR3 contains 16 residues. Per the germline V gene, CDR1 is MGHDK and CDR2 is SYGVNS. Trimming cost V 3 bases and J 8 bases; bases outside gene matches: 14. The CDR3 loop is CASSESGTGGLRGYTF. The CDR3 coding sequence is TGTGCCAGCAGTGAGTCCGGGACAGGAGGGTTGAGGGGCTACACCTTC.

V and J are TRBV5-1 and TRBJ1-4; D is ambiguous. V gave up 4 bases and J gave up 8 bases, with 15 bases separating them. CDR3 length equals 14 residues. Per germline, CDR1 SGHRS and CDR2 YFSETQ. CDR3 region: CASSPDSAAEKLFF. The CDR3 bases are TGCGCCAGCAGCCCGGATTCGGCGGCGGAAAAACTGTTTTTT.

This chain uses TRBV28 with TRBJ1-4; D is uncertain. Germline V lookup: CDR1 MDHEN, CDR2 SYDVKM. The CDR3 is made up of 12 amino acids. V dropped 6 bases and J dropped 16 bases, with 18 bases sitting between them. The CDR3 nucleotides are TGTGCCAGCAGAGTTACCGGAGGATTCTGGTTTTTT. Its protein is CASRVTGGFWFF.

The chain recombines TRBV10-2 with TRBJ1-2; 7 bases align to TRBD1. CDR3 length: 14 amino acids. The junction had 9 bases not matched to a gene; V was cut back by 5 bases and J by 6 bases. The germline CDR1 and CDR2 sequences are WSHSY and SAAADI. The CDR3 loop is CASSTRDRFDGYTF. Written as DNA, the CDR3 is TGCGCCAGCAGTACCCGGGACAGATTCGATGGCTACACCTTC.